This T cell receptor (beta chain) was profiled in a study of T cells after yellow fever vaccination. Findings and limits, study-wide: Subsequent to the booster, the majority of primary-vaccination clones reappeared (around 96% CD4, more than 70% CD8).

In its sample, this clonotype was seen a few times. Antigen unknown. This CDR3 is 16 amino acids long. The germline V gene encodes CDR1 MGHRA and CDR2 YSYEKL. Trimming pared 0 bases from V and 9 bases from J, leaving 18 bases between. In TCRdb, the 5' RACE reads were re-called with MiXCR into one record per CDR3 protein. The sample holds more than 350,000 distinct CDR3 sequences, around 10% seen once. Sequences were derived from PBMCs, sampled on the day of the first yellow fever vaccination. This rearrangement joins TRBV4-1 to TRBJ1-5; D not resolved. This TCR derives from a young man who received the YFV17D yellow fever vaccine. Here the CDR3 reads CASSQDDRLGEWPQHF. The CDR3 DNA reads as TGCGCCAGCAGCCAAGACGATCGACTGGGCGAATGGCCCCAGCATTTT.